The 24 T cell receptor beta chains below were found in one sample sequenced in a study of T cells in Graves' hyperthyroidism and ophthalmopathy. Amplification targeted TCR beta CDR3 regions from RNA transcripts. Primed by the HTBI set, a first-round RT-PCR was run on the TCR CDR3. TCRdb re-called the multiplex PCR reads with MiXCR, one entry per CDR3 protein. The data hold roughly 200,000 distinct CDR3 sequences, with approximately 20% observed a single time. The sample consisted of blood. Receptor source: a man aged 35-49 years with Graves' hyperthyroidism.

This clonotype was observed many times. The chain links TRBV29-1 to TRBJ2-1; 9 bases agree with TRBD1. The CDR3 contains 13 residues. Germline lookup yields CDR1 SQVTM and CDR2 ANQGSEA. Trimming took 3 bases from V and 8 from J; bases not matched to a gene: 5. Here the CDR3 reads CSVEGGQGYEQFF. The CDR3 coding sequence is TGCAGCGTTGAGGGGGGACAGGGCTATGAGCAGTTCTTC.

This clonotype appeared many times. The J gene is TRBJ2-1, the V gene TRBV19; possible D gene TRBD2, 5 bases. Germline-derived CDR1 and CDR2 are LNHDA and SQIVND (reference sequence). V lost 5 bases and J 5 bases, leaving 13 bases between the germline ends. The CDR3 loop spans 14 amino acids. The CDR3 is CASSLPGKNNEQFF. The CDR3 bases are TGTGCCAGTAGTCTCCCCGGGAAAAACAATGAGCAGTTCTTC.

The table lists this clonotype with many counts. V gene TRBV5-8 combines with J gene TRBJ1-6; D is ambiguous. This CDR3 is 14 amino acids long. V gave up 5 bases and J gave up 7 bases, with 13 bases separating them. The germline V gene encodes CDR1 SGHTS and CDR2 YDEGEE. CDR3 amino acids: CASSLTGTNSPLHF. DNA for the CDR3: TGTGCCAGCAGTCTGACGGGTACGAATTCACCCCTCCACTTT.

V is TRBV10-1 and J is TRBJ2-1, with D perhaps matching TRBD1 (6 bases). CDR1 and CDR2 from the germline V gene are WNHNN and SYGVQD (reference sequence). The CDR3 loop spans 13 amino acids. V lost 5 bases and J 8 bases, leaving 13 bases between the germline ends. CDR3 DNA: TGCGCCAGCAGTCCCCCAGGGGTGGATGAGCAGTTCTTC. Its protein product is CASSPPGVDEQFF.

The sample holds many counts of this clonotype. The chain links TRBV18 to TRBJ2-7; D remains unclear. This CDR3 is built from 14 residues. CDR1 is KGHSH, CDR2 LQKENI, per germline. V shed 3 bases and J shed 0 bases, with 9 bases lying between them. CDR3 DNA: TGTGCCAGCTCACCTCAGGACGGCTCCTACGAGCAGTACTTC. Its protein product is CASSPQDGSYEQYF.

CDR3 in amino acids: CSVASGAIEQYF. The CDR3 DNA sequence: TGCAGCGTTGCTAGCGGGGCGATCGAGCAGTACTTC. V usage is TRBV29-1 and J usage is TRBJ2-7, with 9 bases that match TRBD2. With 4 bases clipped from V and 6 bases from J, the junction kept 4 bases outside the gene matches. The germline gives CDR1 SQVTM, CDR2 ANQGSEA. The length of the CDR3 is 12 residues.

Of note for this clonotype: A much larger clone lies a single base off, so this may be a read error. The chain recombines TRBV7-2 with TRBJ1-1; D unclear. The CDR3 is 12 amino acids. V dropped 2 bases and J dropped 11 bases, with 12 bases sitting between them. Per the germline V gene, CDR1 is SGHTA and CDR2 is FQGNSA. The CDR3 loop reads CASSLNFEQAFF. CDR3 bases: TGTGCCAGCAGCTTAAATTTCGAGCAGGCTTTCTTT.

This clonotype was detected many times. The V and J genes are TRBV28 and TRBJ1-5, with 8 bases aligning to TRBD1. Germline V gene sequence: CDR1 MDHEN, CDR2 SYDVKM. J was trimmed by 2 bases and V by 2 bases; bases with no gene match: 2. The CDR3 has 15 residues. CDR3 region: CASSLPGQGNQPQHF. The CDR3 DNA reads as TGTGCCAGCAGTTTACCGGGACAGGGCAATCAGCCCCAGCATTTT.

This clonotype occurred many times. The chain is built from TRBV20-1 and TRBJ2-5; TRBD2 is a possible D gene (6 bases). Germline V gene lookup returns CDR1 DFQATT and CDR2 SNEGSKA (reference sequence). The CDR3 contains 14 residues. V lost 3 bases and J lost 1, with 12 bases in between. CDR3 protein: CSASSGGVQETQYF. Here the CDR3 DNA reads TGCAGTGCTAGCTCCGGGGGAGTCCAAGAGACCCAGTACTTC.

As concerns this clonotype: A much larger clone differs by one base, so this may be a read error. The chain carries TRBV28 and TRBJ2-7; the D gene could be TRBD1 or TRBD2 (5 bases each). Per germline, CDR1 MDHEN and CDR2 SYDVKM. The length of the CDR3 is 14 residues. The CDR3 DNA follows: TGTGTCAGCAGTTTGGGACCGCGTATCTACGAGCAGTACTTC. It specifies CVSSLGPRIYEQYF.

This clonotype was seen ten or more times. J is TRBJ2-7 and V is TRBV4-1; possibly TRBD1 for D (5 bases). The V gene lost 3 bases and the J gene lost 4 bases, with 22 bases spanning the gap. CDR3 length: 17 amino acids. Per germline, CDR1 MGHRA and CDR2 YSYEKL. CDR3: CASSHLPRAGSWYEQYF. CDR3 bases: TGCGCCAGCAGCCATCTCCCCAGGGCAGGGTCCTGGTACGAGCAGTACTTC.

This clonotype occurred many times. J is TRBJ2-1 and V is TRBV5-1; 7 bases are shared with TRBD2. This CDR3 region has 15 residues. CDR1 SGHRS and CDR2 YFSETQ come from the germline V gene. V trimming: 1 base; J trimming: 5 bases; junction bases outside the gene matches: 6. The CDR3 nucleotides are TGCGCCAGCAGCTTGTCCAGGGAGGGTCACAATGAGCAGTTCTTC. It yields the protein CASSLSREGHNEQFF.

This clonotype occurred many times. The chain uses TRBV7-9 and TRBJ1-3, with D possibly matching TRBD1 (6 bases). The CDR3 is made up of 16 amino acids. The ends were cut back, 1 base at V and 7 bases at J, with 17 bases in the middle. Germline V gene lookup returns CDR1 SEHNR and CDR2 FQNEAQ (reference sequence). The CDR3 bases are TGTGCCAGCAGCTTAGAGATGGGGGCGCGGTGGAACACCATATATTTT. Translated, it gives CASSLEMGARWNTIYF.

In its sample, this clonotype was seen many times. The chain couples TRBV20-1 to TRBJ1-3; 8 bases are a match to TRBD1. CDR3 length equals 18 residues. Trimming removed 1 base from V and 0 bases from J; junction bases left unmatched: 11. Germline V gene data show CDR1 as DFQATT and CDR2 as SNEGSKA (reference sequence). The DNA of the CDR3 is TGCAGTGCTAGAGGGTACGGACAGGGCCTGCTCTCTGGAAACACCATATATTTT. Amino acid sequence: CSARGYGQGLLSGNTIYF.

This clonotype came up many times. This chain links TRBV20-1 with TRBJ1-3, with D possibly being TRBD1 (5 bases). V was clipped by 0 bases and J by 3 bases, with 9 bases between them. Germline-derived CDR1 and CDR2 are DFQATT and SNEGSKA (reference sequence). The CDR3 length is 14 residues. The CDR3 sequence: CSAREGAGGNTIYF. CDR3 nucleotides: TGCAGTGCTAGAGAAGGGGCGGGTGGAAACACCATATATTTT.

This clonotype was recorded many times. The V gene is TRBV28, the J gene TRBJ1-1; D possibly corresponds to TRBD1 (6 bases). V was clipped by 5 bases and J by 3 bases, with 13 bases between them. Per germline, CDR1 MDHEN and CDR2 SYDVKM. CDR3 length: 14 residues. CDR3 nucleotides: TGTGCCAGCAGTACCCAACAGGGTCACACTGAAGCTTTCTTT. This gives the protein CASSTQQGHTEAFF.

The rearrangement uses TRBV14 and TRBJ2-3; D tentatively fits TRBD1 or TRBD2 (9 bases each). Germline V gene lookup returns CDR1 SGHDN and CDR2 FVKESK. CDR3 length equals 23 residues. V was trimmed by 4 bases and J by 2 bases, leaving 37 bases between them. The CDR3 bases are TGTGCCAGCAGCCTCACCGGGACAGGGTTCAGTTGGGCTAGCGGGGCGTCCACAGATACGCAGTATTTT. Translated: CASSLTGTGFSWASGASTDTQYF.

A few counts support this clonotype. The chain joins TRBV30 to TRBJ2-7; 7 bases line up with TRBD1. The CDR3 runs 14 residues. The junction had 8 bases not matched to a gene; V was cut back by 0 bases and J by 6 bases. Germline assignment: CDR1 GTSNPN and CDR2 SVGIG (reference sequence). This CDR3 reads CAWSVWTGGFEQYF. The DNA for the CDR3 is TGTGCCTGGAGTGTCTGGACAGGTGGTTTCGAGCAGTACTTC.

The V gene is TRBV6-5, the J gene TRBJ2-3; 7 nucleotides agree with TRBD2. CDR1 and CDR2 (germline): MNHEY, SVGAGI. CDR3 length equals 16 residues. Germline trimming cut 2 bases from V and 4 bases from J; bases unmatched to any gene: 9. The CDR3 nucleotides read TGTGCCAGCAGTTACGGAGTTAGCGGGTCGTCAGATACGCAGTATTTT. Amino acid sequence: CASSYGVSGSSDTQYF.

The chain employs TRBV18 and TRBJ1-1; TRBD1 agrees at 7 bases. Losses at the gene ends were 0 bases for V and 6 bases for J; bases not matched to a gene: 7. There are 15 residues in the CDR3. The germline gives CDR1 KGHSH, CDR2 LQKENI. CDR3: CASSPPTGTRPEAFF. As DNA, the CDR3 is TGTGCCAGCTCACCACCGACAGGGACACGGCCTGAAGCTTTCTTT.

This clonotype has a count of ten or more. V is TRBV2 and J is TRBJ2-7, with D perhaps matching TRBD1 (6 bases). This CDR3 is 16 amino acids long. V shed 1 base and J shed 4 bases, with 17 bases lying between them. Germline values: CDR1 SNHLY, CDR2 FYNNEI. CDR3 DNA: TGTGCCAGCAGTGAAGGCGTGGGGGCTAATGTTTACGAGCAGTACTTC. Its protein product is CASSEGVGANVYEQYF.

The chain carries TRBV9 and TRBJ2-1, with D perhaps assigned TRBD1 or TRBD2 (6 bases each). The germline V gene encodes CDR1 SGDLS and CDR2 YYNGEE. Trimming took 3 bases from V and 9 from J, leaving 10 bases between them. The length of the CDR3 is 12 residues. Written as DNA, the CDR3 is TGTGCCAGCAGCGGGGGGGCAGGTGAGCAGTTCTTC. As protein: CASSGGAGEQFF.

This clonotype was detected ten times or more. This chain links TRBV20-1 with TRBJ2-5, with D tentatively TRBD1 or TRBD2 (5 bases each). Germline V CDR1 and CDR2: DFQATT, SNEGSKA (reference sequence). This CDR3 region has 14 residues. Trimming took off 1 base at V and 4 bases at J, with 13 bases between the two ends. CDR3 bases: TGCAGTGCTAGAGCGCCTAGCCAGGGAGAGACCCAGTACTTC. It is translated as CSARAPSQGETQYF.

The sample holds a few counts of this clonotype. CDR3 in amino acids: CASRLGRGTTGELFF. The CDR3 nucleotides are TGTGCCAGCAGGCTGGGGCGGGGAACCACCGGGGAGCTGTTTTTT. The V and J genes are TRBV7-9 and TRBJ2-2; D possibly corresponds to TRBD2 (6 bases). V shed 6 bases and J shed 4 bases, with 15 bases lying between them. This CDR3 comprises 15 residues. Germline V gene lookup returns CDR1 SEHNR and CDR2 FQNEAQ (reference sequence). Using reference TRBV7-9 and TRBJ2-2 for the parts outside the CDR3, the full variable domain is DTGVSQNPRHKITKRGQNVTFRCDPISEHNRLYWYRQTLGQGPEFLTYFQNEAQLEKSRLLSDRFSAERPKGSFSTLEIQRTEQGDSAMYLCASRLGRGTTGELFFGEGSRLTVL.